These 9 T cell receptor beta chains share one sample of origin, sequenced in a study of T cells after yellow fever vaccination. TCRdb fed the 5' RACE reads into MiXCR, producing one record per CDR3 protein. The table has around 550,000 distinct CDR3 sequences, 15% to 20% seen once. The material was PBMCs, obtained 15 days after the yellow fever booster vaccination. The receptors come from a man aged 25-45 years who received the YFV17D yellow fever vaccine.

The genes are TRBV29-1 and TRBJ2-1, with unresolved D. The CDR3 sequence is 13 residues long. The V end lost 7 bases, the J end lost 2 bases, and 12 bases lay between the germline ends. Germline V gives CDR1 SQVTM, CDR2 ANQGSEA. In DNA form, the CDR3 reads TGCAGCGCCGTACACCTCACCTACAATGAGCAGTTCTTC. This gives the protein CSAVHLTYNEQFF.

The genes are TRBV7-2 and TRBJ2-7; 7 bases fit TRBD1. The CDR3 is 16 amino acids. Germline V gene data show CDR1 as SGHTA and CDR2 as FQGNSA. The junction had 12 bases not matched to a gene; V was cut back by 3 bases and J by 4 bases. CDR3 amino acids: CASSFVVQGGRYEQYF. The CDR3 DNA reads as TGTGCCAGCAGCTTTGTGGTACAAGGGGGCCGGTACGAGCAGTACTTC.

The J gene is TRBJ2-7, the V gene TRBV18; D gene uncertain. Trimming pared 3 bases from V and 6 bases from J, leaving 15 bases between. Germline CDR1 and CDR2: KGHSH and LQKENI. CDR3 length: 14 residues. Here the CDR3 reads CASSPYAGEGEQYF. The CDR3 coding sequence is TGTGCCAGCTCACCTTACGCTGGGGAAGGCGAGCAGTACTTC.

This clonotype was seen a few times. One junction end does not reproduce the germline sequence, and a read error may be involved. J is TRBJ2-1 and V is TRBV11-2, with D perhaps matching TRBD2 (6 bases). Germline CDR1 is SGHAT and CDR2 is FQNNGV. The CDR3 extends over 18 amino acids. CDR3: CASSLGARGVRWTGEQFF. CDR3 sequence (DNA): TGTGCCAGCAGCTTAGGGGCCCGAGGGGTAAGGTGGACGGGAGAGCAATTCTTC.

A few counts support this clonotype. V and J are TRBV29-1 and TRBJ2-7; D possibly matches TRBD1 or TRBD2 (5 bases each). Between the trimmed V and J ends, which lost 7 bases and 2 bases, there was a span of 12 bases. Germline CDR1 and CDR2: SQVTM and ANQGSEA. There are 12 residues in the CDR3. In DNA form, the CDR3 reads TGCAGCGGCCGGGACGCGGCCTACGAGCAGTACTTC. The encoded protein is CSGRDAAYEQYF.

The chain is built from TRBV10-2 and TRBJ2-7; D is undetermined. Germline lookup yields CDR1 WSHSY and CDR2 SAAADI. The CDR3 runs 14 residues. Trimming shortened V by 7 bases and J by 3 bases, and 16 bases separated the two germline ends. CDR3 nucleotides: TGCGCCAGCACTTCCGGATCAGGTTTCTACGAGCAGTACTTC. Its translation: CASTSGSGFYEQYF.

The chain carries TRBV27 and TRBJ2-5, with a possible D match to TRBD1 (6 bases). CDR3 length: 14 residues. The germline V gene encodes CDR1 MNHEY and CDR2 SMNVEV (reference sequence). Trimming pared 5 bases from V and 1 base from J, leaving 11 bases between. In DNA, the CDR3 is TGTGCCAGCAGTGTTCAGGGGTCCCAAGAGACCCAGTACTTC. Protein product: CASSVQGSQETQYF.

This clonotype appeared a few times. This chain uses TRBV5-5 with TRBJ1-1; a weak D match, TRBD1 (6 bases). V lost 2 bases and J 0 bases, leaving 17 bases between the germline ends. Germline V lookup: CDR1 SGHKS, CDR2 YYEKEE (reference sequence). This CDR3 is built from 17 residues. The CDR3 coding sequence is TGTGCCAGCAGCTTCTTACGGACAGCAATGGTGAACACTGAAGCTTTCTTT. Encoded protein: CASSFLRTAMVNTEAFF.

The rearrangement uses TRBV11-3 and TRBJ2-1; 9 bases map to TRBD2. The CDR3 runs to 16 residues. V was clipped by 1 base and J by 4 bases; unmatched bases: 5. Germline V gene sequence: CDR1 SGHNT, CDR2 YENEEA. CDR3 DNA: TGTGCCAGCAGCTTAGGAAGGACTAGCGCGTACAATGAGCAGTTCTTC. Translation gives CASSLGRTSAYNEQFF.